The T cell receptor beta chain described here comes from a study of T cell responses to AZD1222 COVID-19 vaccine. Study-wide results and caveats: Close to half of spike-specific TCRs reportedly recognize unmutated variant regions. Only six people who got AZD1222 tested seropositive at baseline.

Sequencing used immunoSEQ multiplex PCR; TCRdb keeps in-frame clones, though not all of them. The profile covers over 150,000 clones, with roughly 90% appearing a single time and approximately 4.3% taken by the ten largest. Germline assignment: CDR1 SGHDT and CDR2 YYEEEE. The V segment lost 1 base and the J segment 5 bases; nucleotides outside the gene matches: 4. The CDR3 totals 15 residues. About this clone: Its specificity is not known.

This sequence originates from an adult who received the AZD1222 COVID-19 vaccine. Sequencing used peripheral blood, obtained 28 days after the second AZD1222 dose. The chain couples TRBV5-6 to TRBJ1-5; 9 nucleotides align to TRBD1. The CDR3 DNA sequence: TGTGCCAGCAGCTTGTTAGGACAGGGGCATCAGCCCCAGCATTTT. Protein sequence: CASSLLGQGHQPQHF.